This TCR beta chain was sequenced during a study of T-cell reconstitution after alpha-beta-depleted transplantation in children. The ends lost 5 bases at V and 3 bases at J; junction bases unmatched: 8. This CDR3 has 17 residues. Germline V gene data show CDR1 as SGHTA and CDR2 as FQGTGA. By frequency in the sample, this clonotype is large (0.1 to 1%). Antigen unknown. During its preparation, the TCRbeta library received unique molecular identifiers. Each CDR3 protein gets one entry after TCRdb re-called the PCR reads with MiXCR. Of approximately 210,000 distinct CDR3 sequences in the sample, approximately 17% were seen once. General study findings and limits: At the one-year point after transplant, T-cell counts and TCRbeta diversity were found to come mostly from T cells that had been newly produced.

Sequenced material: PBMCs, mostly from graft donor cells, taken 360 days after TCRalphabeta/CD19-depleted stem cell transplant. The receptor was isolated from a male patient aged 2-9 years who had a stem cell transplant for acute lymphoblastic leukemia, so the T cells may come from the graft donor. V is TRBV7-3 and J is TRBJ2-3, with 13 bases identical to TRBD2. Written as DNA, the CDR3 is TGTGCCAGCAGCCTGCGACTAGCGGGGGGTCCGACAGATACGCAGTATTTT. This codes for CASSLRLAGGPTDTQYF.